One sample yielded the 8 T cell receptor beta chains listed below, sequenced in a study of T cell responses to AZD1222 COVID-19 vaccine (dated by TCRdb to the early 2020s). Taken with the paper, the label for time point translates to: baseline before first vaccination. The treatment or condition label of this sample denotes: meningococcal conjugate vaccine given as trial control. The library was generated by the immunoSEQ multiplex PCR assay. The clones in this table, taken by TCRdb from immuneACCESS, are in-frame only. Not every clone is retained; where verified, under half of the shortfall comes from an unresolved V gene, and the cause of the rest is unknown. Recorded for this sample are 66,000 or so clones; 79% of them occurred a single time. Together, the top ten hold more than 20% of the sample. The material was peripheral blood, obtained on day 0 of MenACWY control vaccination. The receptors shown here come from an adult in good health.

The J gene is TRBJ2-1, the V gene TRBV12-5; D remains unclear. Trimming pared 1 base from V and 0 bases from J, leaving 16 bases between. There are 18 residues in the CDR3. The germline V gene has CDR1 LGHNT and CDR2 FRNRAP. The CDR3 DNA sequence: TGTGCTAGTGGTTTGGACCTCCTCACGGCGAGCTCCTACAATGAGCAGTTCTTC. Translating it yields CASGLDLLTASSYNEQFF.

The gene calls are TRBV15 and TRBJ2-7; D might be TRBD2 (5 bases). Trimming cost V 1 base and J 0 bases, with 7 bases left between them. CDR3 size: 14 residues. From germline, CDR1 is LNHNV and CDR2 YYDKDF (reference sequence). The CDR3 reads CATSRGTYSYEQYF. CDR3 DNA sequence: TGTGCCACCAGCAGAGGGACTTACTCCTACGAGCAGTACTTC.

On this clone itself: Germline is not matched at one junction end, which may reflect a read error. CDR3 in DNA: TGTGCCAGCAGCTTTTCAGGGGGCGTTAAACCCGAGGACTTC. This sequence encodes CASSFSGGVKPEDF. The chain couples TRBV11-2 to TRBJ2-4, with TRBD1 identical over 8 bases. The germline CDR1 and CDR2 sequences are SGHAT and FQNNGV. The CDR3 length is 14 residues.

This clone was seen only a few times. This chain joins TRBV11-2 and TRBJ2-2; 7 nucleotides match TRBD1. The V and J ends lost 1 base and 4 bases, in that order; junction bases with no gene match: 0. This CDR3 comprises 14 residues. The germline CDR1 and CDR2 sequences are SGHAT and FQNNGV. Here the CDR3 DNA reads TGTGCCAGCAGCTTAGCAGGGGGCACCGGGGAGCTGTTTTTT. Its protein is CASSLAGGTGELFF.

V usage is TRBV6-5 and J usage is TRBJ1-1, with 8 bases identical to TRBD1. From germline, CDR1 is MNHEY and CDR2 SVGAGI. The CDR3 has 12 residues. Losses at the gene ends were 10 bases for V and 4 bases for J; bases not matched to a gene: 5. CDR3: CATRQGSTEAFF. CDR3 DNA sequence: TGTGCCACCCGACAGGGGAGCACTGAAGCTTTCTTT.

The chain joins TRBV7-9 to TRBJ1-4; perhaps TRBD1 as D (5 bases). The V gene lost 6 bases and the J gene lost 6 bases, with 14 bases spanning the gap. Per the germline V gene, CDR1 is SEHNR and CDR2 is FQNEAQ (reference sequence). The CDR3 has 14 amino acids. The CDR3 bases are TGTGCCAGCAGAGAAGCTGGAGGGGATGAAAAACTGTTTTTT. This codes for CASREAGGDEKLFF.

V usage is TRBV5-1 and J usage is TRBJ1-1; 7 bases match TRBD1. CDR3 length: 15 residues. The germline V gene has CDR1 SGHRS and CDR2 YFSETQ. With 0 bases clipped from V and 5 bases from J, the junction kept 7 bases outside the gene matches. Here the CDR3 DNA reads TGCGCCAGCAGCTTGGTCCACAGGGGCGGGACTGAAGCTTTCTTT. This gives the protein CASSLVHRGGTEAFF.

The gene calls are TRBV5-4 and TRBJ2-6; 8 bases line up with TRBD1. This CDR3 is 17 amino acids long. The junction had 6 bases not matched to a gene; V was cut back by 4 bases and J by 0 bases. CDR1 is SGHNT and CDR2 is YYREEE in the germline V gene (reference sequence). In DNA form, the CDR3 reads TGTGCCAGCAGCGGCGGACAGGGCGACTCTGGGGCCAACGTCCTGACTTTC. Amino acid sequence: CASSGGQGDSGANVLTF. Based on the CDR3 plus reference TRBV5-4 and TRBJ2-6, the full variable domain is ETGVTQSPTHLIKTRGQQVTLRCSSQSGHNTVSWYQQALGQGPQFIFQYYREEENGRGNFPPRFSGLQFPNYSSELNVNALELDDSALYLCASSGGQGDSGANVLTFGAGSRLTVL.